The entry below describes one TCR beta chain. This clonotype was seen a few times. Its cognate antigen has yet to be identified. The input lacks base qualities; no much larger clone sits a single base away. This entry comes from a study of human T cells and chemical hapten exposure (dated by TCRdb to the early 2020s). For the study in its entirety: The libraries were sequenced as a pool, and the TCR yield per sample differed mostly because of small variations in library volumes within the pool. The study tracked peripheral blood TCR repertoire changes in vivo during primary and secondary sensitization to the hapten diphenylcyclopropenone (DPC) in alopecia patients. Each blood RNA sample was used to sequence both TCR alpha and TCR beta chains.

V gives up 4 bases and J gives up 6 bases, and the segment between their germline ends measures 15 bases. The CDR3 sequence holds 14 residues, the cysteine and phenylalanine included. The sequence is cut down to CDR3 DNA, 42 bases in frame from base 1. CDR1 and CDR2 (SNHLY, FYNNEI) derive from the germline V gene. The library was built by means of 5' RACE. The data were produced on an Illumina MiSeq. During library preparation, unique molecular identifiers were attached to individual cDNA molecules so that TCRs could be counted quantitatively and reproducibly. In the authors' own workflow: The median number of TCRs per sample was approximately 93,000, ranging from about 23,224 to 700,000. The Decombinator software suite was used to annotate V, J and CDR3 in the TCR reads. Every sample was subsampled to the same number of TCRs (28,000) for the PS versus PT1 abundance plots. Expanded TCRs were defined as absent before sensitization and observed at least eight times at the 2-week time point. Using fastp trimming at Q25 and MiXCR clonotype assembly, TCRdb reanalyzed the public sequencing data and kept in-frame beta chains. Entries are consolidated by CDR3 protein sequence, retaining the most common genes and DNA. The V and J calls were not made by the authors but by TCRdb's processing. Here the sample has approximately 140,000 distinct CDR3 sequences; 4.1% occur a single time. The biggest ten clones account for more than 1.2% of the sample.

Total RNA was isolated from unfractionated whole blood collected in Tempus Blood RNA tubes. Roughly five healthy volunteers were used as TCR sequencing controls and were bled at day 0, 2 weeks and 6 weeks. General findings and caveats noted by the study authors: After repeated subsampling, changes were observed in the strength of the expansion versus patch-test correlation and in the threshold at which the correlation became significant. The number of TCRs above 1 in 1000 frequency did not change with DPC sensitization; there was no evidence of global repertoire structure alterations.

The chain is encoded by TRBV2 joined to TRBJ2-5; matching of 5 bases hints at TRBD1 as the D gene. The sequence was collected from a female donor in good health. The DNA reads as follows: TGTGCCAGCAGTGTCAGTCAGGGCAGCCAGACCCAGTACTTC. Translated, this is CASSVSQGSQTQYF.